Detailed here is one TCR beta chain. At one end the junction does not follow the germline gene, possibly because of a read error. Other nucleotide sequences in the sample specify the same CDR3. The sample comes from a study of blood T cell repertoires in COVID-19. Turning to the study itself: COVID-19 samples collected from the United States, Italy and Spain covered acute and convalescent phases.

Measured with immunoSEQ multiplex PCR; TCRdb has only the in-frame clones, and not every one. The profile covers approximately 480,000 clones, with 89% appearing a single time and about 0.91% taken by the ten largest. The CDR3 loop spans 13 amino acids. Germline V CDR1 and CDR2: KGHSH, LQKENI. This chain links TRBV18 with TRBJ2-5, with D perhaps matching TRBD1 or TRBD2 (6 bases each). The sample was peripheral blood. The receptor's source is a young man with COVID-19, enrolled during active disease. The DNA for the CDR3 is TGTGCCAGCTCCCCACAGGGAGGAGAGACCCAGTACTTC. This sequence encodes CASSPQGGETQYF.